The 2 T cell receptor beta chains below were found in one sample sequenced in a study of shared clonotypes between healthy human individuals. TCRdb's table, derived via immunoSEQ multiplex PCR, lists solely in-frame clones and lacks some. The table records about 2 million clones, over 85% of them present only once. Sequences were obtained from naive CD4+ T cells sorted from blood. The subset is: CD45RA+ positively selected. The receptor source for this set is a man younger than 35 in good health.

The chain joins TRBV5-1 to TRBJ1-4, with a possible D match to TRBD1 (5 bases). The germline gives CDR1 SGHRS, CDR2 YFSETQ. V shed 4 bases and J shed 7 bases, with 17 bases lying between them. CDR3 length equals 15 residues. CDR3: CASSRSGEVTEKLFF. In DNA form, the CDR3 reads TGCGCCAGCAGCCGATCGGGGGAAGTGACTGAAAAACTGTTTTTT.

This sequence joins TRBV2 and TRBJ1-2; 7 nucleotides match TRBD1. The CDR3 is 13 amino acids. Germline V gene data show CDR1 as SNHLY and CDR2 as FYNNEI. J was trimmed by 5 bases and V by 6 bases; bases with no gene match: 6. The DNA of the CDR3 is TGTGCCAGCAGGGTTACAGGGGTTTATGGCTACACCTTC. Its protein is CASRVTGVYGYTF.